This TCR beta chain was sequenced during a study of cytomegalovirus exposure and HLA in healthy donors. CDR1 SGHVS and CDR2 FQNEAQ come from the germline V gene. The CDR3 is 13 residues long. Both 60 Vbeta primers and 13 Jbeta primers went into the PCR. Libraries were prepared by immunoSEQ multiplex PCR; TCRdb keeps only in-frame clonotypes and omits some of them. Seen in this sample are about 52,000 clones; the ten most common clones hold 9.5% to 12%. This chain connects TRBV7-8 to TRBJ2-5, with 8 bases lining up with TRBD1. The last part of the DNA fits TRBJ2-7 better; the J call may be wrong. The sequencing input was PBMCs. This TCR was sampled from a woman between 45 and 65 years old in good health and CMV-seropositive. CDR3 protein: CASGQGLYYEQYF. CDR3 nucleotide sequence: TGTGCCAGCGGACAGGGATTGTACTACGAGCAGTACTTC.